The 20 T cell receptor beta chains in this list originate from one sample, sequenced in a study of graft-versus-host responses after intestinal transplantation. Produced via immunoSEQ multiplex PCR; TCRdb's table is partial and in-frame only. In the table there are roughly 36,000 clones, roughly 80% of which are singletons. Material: PBMCs, obtained about 1,000 days after transplant. These receptors all stem from a human patient who received an intestinal transplant, so some T cells may come from the graft donor.

The genes are TRBV18 and TRBJ1-1; D is undetermined. The CDR3 runs to 13 residues. In germline, CDR1 is KGHSH, CDR2 LQKENI. Trimming took 6 bases from V and 4 from J, leaving 12 bases between them. CDR3: CASSPGLVTEAFF. CDR3 DNA: TGTGCCAGCTCCCCCGGGTTAGTCACTGAAGCTTTCTTT. The variable domain in full, with the rest retrieved from reference TRBV18 and TRBJ1-1, is NAGVMQNPRHLVRRRGQEARLRCSPMKGHSHVYWYRQLPEEGLKFMVYLQKENIIDESGMPKERFSAEFPKEGPSILRIQQVVRGDSAAYFCASSPGLVTEAFFGQGTRLTVV.

The chain combines TRBV12-2 with TRBJ1-1; the table assigns TRBD1, which was not confirmed against the DNA. TRBV12-2 is termed a pseudogene. The CDR3 has 16 residues. The CDR3 loop is CASRLVSQTGGREAFF. The CDR3 DNA reads as TGTGCAAGTCGCTTAGTCAGCCAAACAGGGGGCCGGGAGGCTTTCTTT.

The chain recombines TRBV5-1 with TRBJ1-5; unclear D gene. This CDR3 is built from 15 residues. Germline V CDR1 and CDR2: SGHRS, YFSETQ. V lost 0 bases, J lost 1 base, and 8 bases lay in between. The CDR3 DNA reads TGCGCCAGCAGCTTGGATGGACGGAGCAATCAGCCCCAGCATTTT. Protein sequence: CASSLDGRSNQPQHF. Based on the CDR3 plus reference TRBV5-1 and TRBJ1-5, the full variable domain is KAGVTQTPRYLIKTRGQQVTLSCSPISGHRSVSWYQQTPGQGLQFLFEYFSETQRNKGNFPGRFSGRQFSNSRSEMNVSTLELGDSALYLCASSLDGRSNQPQHFGDGTRLSIL.

The V call is TRBV28, the J call TRBJ2-7, with TRBD2 matching 7 bases. The V gene's germline CDR1 is MDHEN and CDR2 SYDVKM. V gave up 3 bases and J gave up 3 bases; unmatched junction bases: 5. The CDR3 is 14 residues long. CDR3 protein: CASSFAGVIYEQYF. The CDR3 bases are TGTGCCAGCAGTTTCGCGGGAGTTATCTACGAGCAGTACTTC.

The chain couples TRBV19 to TRBJ2-5, with D unclear. The germline V and J ends were trimmed by 3 bases and 5 bases, with 16 bases remaining between them. The CDR3 sequence is 15 residues long. The V gene's germline CDR1 is LNHDA and CDR2 SQIVND (reference sequence). The CDR3 sequence is CASSINGLGRETQYF. CDR3 DNA sequence: TGTGCCAGTAGTATCAACGGGTTAGGGCGGGAGACCCAGTACTTC.

V is TRBV6-1 and J is TRBJ2-3; 7 bases are shared with TRBD1. Per the germline V gene, CDR1 is MNHNS and CDR2 is SASEGT. This CDR3 is built from 15 residues. The trim removed 6 bases at V and 6 bases at J, leaving 12 bases unmatched. The DNA for the CDR3 is TGTGCCAGCAGAGGCTCACAGGGGTCAGGGGATACGCAGTATTTT. This sequence encodes CASRGSQGSGDTQYF.

The chain links TRBV5-1 to TRBJ1-4, with TRBD1 as a possible D gene (6 bases). V was trimmed by 0 bases and J by 6 bases, leaving 12 bases between them. The CDR3 is 15 amino acids. From germline, CDR1 is SGHRS and CDR2 YFSETQ. The CDR3 DNA sequence: TGCGCCAGCAGCTTGGTACCAGGGGATTATGAAAAACTGTTTTTT. Amino acid sequence: CASSLVPGDYEKLFF.

The J gene is TRBJ2-7, the V gene TRBV27; tentative D call: TRBD2 (7 bases). CDR1 is MNHEY and CDR2 is SMNVEV in the germline V gene (reference sequence). There are 14 residues in the CDR3. Trimming left V 3 bases short and J 6 bases short, with 15 bases between. DNA of the CDR3: TGTGCCAGCAGTTTGTCGGGGGGCCGAGGCGAGCAGTACTTC. Residues: CASSLSGGRGEQYF.

V usage is TRBV5-1 and J usage is TRBJ2-3, with D perhaps matching TRBD1 (6 bases). The CDR3 is 14 amino acids. The germline CDR1 and CDR2 sequences are SGHRS and YFSETQ. Trimming took 4 bases from V and 2 from J, leaving 11 bases between them. CDR3 coding DNA: TGCGCCAGCAGCCCCGGACAGTCCACAGATACGCAGTATTTT. Its translation is CASSPGQSTDTQYF.

The chain couples TRBV5-1 to TRBJ1-1, with TRBD1 matching 7 bases. With 5 bases clipped from V and 3 bases from J, the junction kept 7 bases outside the gene matches. CDR1 is SGHRS, CDR2 YFSETQ, per germline. The CDR3 contains 14 residues. CDR3 residues: CASSLGTEDTEAFF. In nucleotides, the CDR3 is TGCGCCAGCAGTCTCGGGACAGAGGACACTGAAGCTTTCTTT.

There are a few counts of this clone. The chain has TRBV19 and TRBJ2-3; TRBD2 matches at 7 bases. With V trimmed by 4 bases and J by 4 bases, 8 bases remained unmatched. Germline lookup yields CDR1 LNHDA and CDR2 SQIVND (reference sequence). The CDR3 sequence is 15 residues long. CDR3 coding DNA: TGTGCCAGTAGTACCCCTGGACTAGGGCCAGATACGCAGTATTTT. Encoded protein: CASSTPGLGPDTQYF. The complete variable domain, with remaining parts taken from reference TRBV19 and TRBJ2-3, reads DGGITQSPKYLFRKEGQNVTLSCEQNLNHDAMYWYRQDPGQGLRLIYYSQIVNDFQKGDIAEGYSVSREKKESFPLTVTSAQKNPTAFYLCASSTPGLGPDTQYFGPGTRLTVL.

The chain combines TRBV6-1 with TRBJ1-5; a weak D match, TRBD1 (6 bases). CDR3 size: 13 residues. V lost 2 bases and J lost 8, with 10 bases in between. Germline CDR1 reads MNHNS; CDR2 reads SASEGT. The CDR3 coding sequence is TGTGCCAGCAGTGAACAGGGGTTAAAGCCCCAGCATTTT. This sequence encodes CASSEQGLKPQHF.

The chain uses TRBV28 and TRBJ2-2, with TRBD2 as a possible D gene (6 bases). V was pared by 0 bases and J by 1 base, with 12 bases between. Germline V gene data show CDR1 as MDHEN and CDR2 as SYDVKM. The length of the CDR3 is 17 residues. The CDR3 nucleotides read TGTGCCAGCAGTTTATGGGGCGGGGACCGGAACACCGGGGAGCTGTTTTTT. This encodes CASSLWGGDRNTGELFF.

The chain combines TRBV28 with TRBJ2-1; 10 nucleotides line up with TRBD2. The J segment lost 6 bases and the V segment lost 5 bases, leaving 7 bases of the junction unmatched. In germline, CDR1 is MDHEN, CDR2 SYDVKM. The length of the CDR3 is 15 residues. The CDR3 is CASSPSGRAPNEQFF. The CDR3 DNA reads TGTGCCAGCAGTCCGAGCGGGAGGGCGCCCAATGAGCAGTTCTTC.

The chain couples TRBV19 to TRBJ1-5; D unclear. V lost 3 bases to trimming and J lost 1 base, with 13 bases between them. The CDR3 loop spans 16 amino acids. The germline CDR1 and CDR2 sequences are LNHDA and SQIVND (reference sequence). CDR3 DNA sequence: TGTGCCAGTAGTATTTTGCGCCTAGTGAGCAATCAGCCCCAGCATTTT. Protein: CASSILRLVSNQPQHF. Using reference TRBV19 and TRBJ1-5 for the parts outside the CDR3, the full variable domain is DGGITQSPKYLFRKEGQNVTLSCEQNLNHDAMYWYRQDPGQGLRLIYYSQIVNDFQKGDIAEGYSVSREKKESFPLTVTSAQKNPTAFYLCASSILRLVSNQPQHFGDGTRLSIL.

This sequence joins TRBV30 and TRBJ2-3; D is ambiguous. Germline lookup yields CDR1 GTSNPN and CDR2 SVGIG (reference sequence). This CDR3 has 16 amino acids. Trimming took 3 bases from V and 0 from J, leaving 16 bases between them. CDR3 sequence: CAWSDPYSSSTDTQYF. The DNA for the CDR3 is TGTGCCTGGAGCGATCCTTATAGTTCTAGCACAGATACGCAGTATTTT.

The CDR3 loop is CASREVTGGKETQYF. The CDR3 nucleotides read TGCGCCAGCAGGGAGGTAACGGGAGGGAAAGAGACCCAGTACTTC. This sequence joins TRBV4-1 and TRBJ2-5, with 8 bases that match TRBD2. Germline-derived CDR1 and CDR2 are MGHRA and YSYEKL. The V gene end was trimmed by 6 bases and the J gene end by 3 bases; junction bases not matched to a gene: 9. The CDR3 loop spans 15 amino acids.

The chain recombines TRBV5-4 with TRBJ2-3; D may be TRBD1 (6 bases). CDR3 length: 15 amino acids. V lost 4 bases and J lost 4, with 16 bases in between. Germline lookup yields CDR1 SGHNT and CDR2 YYREEE (reference sequence). CDR3 protein: CASSEIQGFADTQYF. The CDR3 DNA follows: TGTGCCAGCAGCGAAATCCAGGGGTTCGCAGATACGCAGTATTTT.

J is TRBJ1-1 and V is TRBV5-4; no reliable D call. CDR1 and CDR2 from the germline V gene are SGHNT and YYREEE (reference sequence). With 1 base removed from V and 0 bases from J, the gap between germline ends came to 10 bases. This CDR3 region has 15 residues. In DNA, the CDR3 is TGTGCCAGCAGCTTGCCCGGGGTCATGAACACTGAAGCTTTCTTT. Its protein is CASSLPGVMNTEAFF.

The rearrangement joins TRBV4-1 to TRBJ1-5, with a tentative D call TRBD1 (5 bases). CDR1 is MGHRA and CDR2 is YSYEKL in the germline V gene. V was trimmed by 4 bases and J by 4 bases, leaving 11 bases between them. This CDR3 has 14 residues. CDR3 loop: CASSPGWWNQPQHF. As DNA, the CDR3 is TGCGCCAGCAGCCCAGGGTGGTGGAATCAGCCCCAGCATTTT.